The rows below give T cell receptor beta chains drawn from one sample of a study of cytomegalovirus exposure and HLA in healthy donors. Assay used: immunoSEQ multiplex PCR; TCRdb lists only in-frame clones, some missing. The top ten hold over 2% of the sample, which has tens of thousands of clones, around 94% seen once. Material: PBMCs. These receptors were collected from a woman aged 18-35 years in good health and CMV-seronegative. Both conserved end residues are part of each CDR3. The order of the fields is V gene, CDR3 protein.

V gene: TRBV6-5; CDR3 protein: CASSLAGEWGEQYF
V gene: TRBV6-6; CDR3 protein: CASSRGDTEAFF
V gene: TRBV5-1; CDR3 protein: CASSLEDRGGGETQYF
V gene: TRBV4-3; CDR3 protein: CASSQSTRGGLFF
V gene: TRBV21-1; CDR3 protein: CASSKIATGHYFYYGYTF
V gene: TRBV9; CDR3 protein: CASSTSVSSYEQYF
V gene: TRBV2; CDR3 protein: CASSELGWRVEANSPLHF
V gene: TRBV7-9; CDR3 protein: CASSLGQSYNEQFF
V gene: TRBV6-5; CDR3 protein: CASSYSGGRAPNEQFF
V gene: TRBV18; CDR3 protein: CASSPRRTGGVWSYNEQFF
V gene: TRBV7-9; CDR3 protein: CASSLYVASDTGELFF
V gene: TRBV29-1; CDR3 protein: CSVEQTGMNTEAFF
V gene: TRBV2; CDR3 protein: CASSPTLYEQYF
V gene: TRBV5-1; CDR3 protein: CASSRGGQGSTEAFF
V gene: TRBV5-1; CDR3 protein: CASSSRARGEQFF
V gene: TRBV4-2; CDR3 protein: CASGGLGRGRYNEQFF
V gene: TRBV6-1; CDR3 protein: CASRRGTPDWLEQYF
V gene: TRBV2; CDR3 protein: CASSGVVANEQFF
V gene: TRBV9; CDR3 protein: CASSVEGGNQPQHF
V gene: TRBV28; CDR3 protein: CASRQGPIEKLFF